Below are 31 T cell receptor beta chains sequenced from a single sample in a study of T-cell reconstitution after alpha-beta-depleted transplantation in children. It was with unique molecular identifiers that the TCRbeta library was prepared. TCRdb recomputed calls from the PCR reads with MiXCR, one row per CDR3 protein. The repertoire holds tens of thousands of distinct CDR3 sequences, with roughly 5.2% as singletons. Specimen: PBMCs, mostly from graft donor cells, collected 180 days after TCRalphabeta/CD19-depleted stem cell transplant. The receptors derive from a boy less than two years old who had a stem cell transplant for acute myeloid leukemia, so the T cells may come from the graft donor.

This clonotype appeared many times. The chain recombines TRBV7-8 with TRBJ1-1; possibly TRBD1 for D (5 bases). Trimming removed 5 bases from V and 0 bases from J, with 16 bases in between. Germline V gene lookup returns CDR1 SGHVS and CDR2 FQNEAQ. CDR3 length: 16 amino acids. The CDR3 reads CASSKYDSGLNTEAFF. CDR3 DNA sequence: TGTGCCAGCAGCAAATACGATTCAGGGCTGAACACTGAAGCTTTCTTT.

This clonotype was seen repeatedly, ten times or more. The rearrangement uses TRBV18 and TRBJ1-1, with a tentative D call TRBD1 (6 bases). V was trimmed by 1 base and J by 3 bases, leaving 9 bases between them. This CDR3 region has 14 residues. The germline V gene encodes CDR1 KGHSH and CDR2 LQKENI. The CDR3 DNA reads as TGTGCCAGCTCACCACGGGGGCCGGACACTGAAGCTTTCTTT. It is translated as CASSPRGPDTEAFF.

The sample holds many counts of this clonotype. The V gene is TRBV24-1, the J gene TRBJ2-3, with 8 bases lining up with TRBD2. The CDR3 has 16 amino acids. J gave up 5 bases and V 0 bases, and 6 bases lay outside the gene matches. Germline V gives CDR1 KGHDR, CDR2 SFDVKD. The CDR3 nucleotides read TGTGCCACCAGTGATTTGCGGGGGGGCCTTCAAGATACGCAGTATTTT. This sequence encodes CATSDLRGGLQDTQYF.

This clonotype was counted at least ten times. V usage is TRBV12-3 or TRBV12-4 and J usage is TRBJ2-7, with TRBD1 identical over 7 bases. CDR3 length: 15 residues. V lost 7 bases to trimming and J lost 4 bases; unmatched junction nucleotides: 13. The CDR3 reads CASTLSTGQRYEQYF. Written as DNA, the CDR3 is TGTGCCAGCACGCTGTCCACGGGACAGAGGTACGAGCAGTACTTC.

This clonotype was seen repeatedly, ten times or more. V is TRBV12-3 or TRBV12-4 and J is TRBJ2-1; 9 nucleotides agree with TRBD1. The CDR3 covers 14 residues. The ends lost 8 bases at V and 3 bases at J; junction bases unmatched: 5. Here the CDR3 DNA reads TGTGCCAGCCTCCGGGACAGGGACTACAATGAGCAGTTCTTC. Its translation: CASLRDRDYNEQFF.

This clonotype came up many times. The chain is built from TRBV5-1 and TRBJ1-4, with D hard to call. The CDR3 contains 14 residues. CDR1 is SGHRS and CDR2 is YFSETQ in the germline V gene. V was trimmed by 5 bases and J by 2 bases, leaving 10 bases between them. CDR3 loop: CASSPHSTNEKLFF. The CDR3 DNA reads TGCGCCAGCAGTCCTCACAGTACTAATGAAAAACTGTTTTTT.

This clonotype was observed many times. The genes are TRBV20-1 and TRBJ2-5; D is perhaps TRBD2 (5 bases). In germline, CDR1 is DFQATT, CDR2 SNEGSKA (reference sequence). V lost 5 bases and J lost 4, with 17 bases in between. The CDR3 totals 14 residues. The CDR3 DNA sequence: TGCAGTGCTCCTAGTGAGGGCAGGCCAGAGACCCAGTACTTC. It is translated as CSAPSEGRPETQYF.

This clonotype was seen repeatedly, ten times or more. The chain recombines TRBV2 with TRBJ1-1; a possible D gene is TRBD1 (5 bases). The V end was cut by 3 bases, the J end by 0 bases, with 11 bases between. Germline V CDR1 and CDR2: SNHLY, FYNNEI. The CDR3 spans 15 residues. CDR3 DNA: TGTGCCAGCAGTGAGCAGGGAAGAATGAACACTGAAGCTTTCTTT. Its translation: CASSEQGRMNTEAFF.

This clonotype was seen many times. The chain combines TRBV5-1 with TRBJ2-2; D might be TRBD1 (5 bases). The V end was cut by 7 bases, the J end by 0 bases, with 10 bases between. This CDR3 is built from 14 residues. Germline assignment: CDR1 SGHRS and CDR2 YFSETQ. CDR3: CASHRTPNTGELFF. The CDR3 DNA sequence: TGCGCCAGCCACAGGACACCGAACACCGGGGAGCTGTTTTTT.

The chain joins TRBV11-2 to TRBJ1-2, with unresolved D. V gave up 5 bases and J gave up 4 bases, with 8 bases separating them. Germline CDR1 reads SGHAT; CDR2 reads FQNNGV. The CDR3 is 12 amino acids. CDR3 region: CASSHPLYGYTF. CDR3 coding DNA: TGTGCCAGCAGCCACCCCCTCTATGGCTACACCTTC.

This clonotype was detected ten times or more. The genes are TRBV19 and TRBJ2-7; tentatively, D is TRBD1 or TRBD2 (5 bases each). CDR3 length: 15 residues. The germline V and J ends were trimmed by 5 bases and 3 bases, with 17 bases remaining between them. Germline lookup yields CDR1 LNHDA and CDR2 SQIVND (reference sequence). The CDR3, as DNA: TGTGCCAGTAGTCCCCCGGGACCGCCAGGCTACGAGCAGTACTTC. Its translation is CASSPPGPPGYEQYF.

This clonotype was seen at least ten times. The genes are TRBV4-3 and TRBJ1-3; D not resolved. Per the germline V gene, CDR1 is LGHNA and CDR2 is YSLEER. The CDR3 contains 15 residues. The V end was cut by 0 bases, the J end by 3 bases, with 9 bases between. DNA of the CDR3: TGCGCCAGCAGCCAAGATCTTTACTTTGGAAACACCATATATTTT. Its protein is CASSQDLYFGNTIYF.

This clonotype was seen a handful of times. The chain recombines TRBV5-5 with TRBJ2-7; 8 positions match TRBD2. The germline CDR1 and CDR2 sequences are SGHKS and YYEKEE (reference sequence). Trimming at V came to 7 bases and at J to 12 bases, leaving 12 bases not matched to a gene. The CDR3 covers 12 residues. CDR3 DNA sequence: TGTGCCAGCGGGACGGGGGGGGGCCGGTCGTACGTC. Its protein is CASGTGGGRSYV.

The CDR3 protein is CASSPTAYNSPLHF. Here the CDR3 DNA reads TGTGCCAGCAGTCCGACGGCCTATAATTCACCCCTCCACTTT. J is TRBJ1-6 and V is TRBV12-3 or TRBV12-4; D not resolved. Trimming removed 5 bases from V and 2 bases from J, with 7 bases in between. The CDR3 extends over 14 amino acids.

This clonotype showed up many times. This chain joins TRBV24-1 and TRBJ2-1; either TRBD1 or TRBD2 may supply D (5 bases each). The germline CDR1 and CDR2 sequences are KGHDR and SFDVKD. Between the trimmed V and J ends, which lost 3 bases and 8 bases, there was a span of 10 bases. This CDR3 is 13 amino acids long. CDR3 coding DNA: TGTGCCACCAGTGATCCGGTGGGGGATGAGCAGTTCTTC. This translates into CATSDPVGDEQFF.

This clonotype has a count of ten or more. V is TRBV7-2 and J is TRBJ1-6; 7 bases fit TRBD1. There are 14 residues in the CDR3. CDR1 and CDR2 from the germline V gene are SGHTA and FQGNSA. J was trimmed by 7 bases and V by 5 bases; bases with no gene match: 5. CDR3 coding DNA: TGTGCCAGCAGCCACCAGGGACAGAATTCACCCCTCCACTTT. It yields the protein CASSHQGQNSPLHF.

Many counts were recorded for this clonotype. The J gene is TRBJ1-6, the V gene TRBV12-3 or TRBV12-4; 7 nucleotides line up with TRBD1. This CDR3 is built from 12 residues. Trimming cost V 6 bases and J 7 bases; bases outside gene matches: 0. The CDR3 is CASRGQNSPLHF. CDR3 DNA sequence: TGTGCCAGCAGGGGACAGAATTCACCCCTCCACTTT.

Ten or more counts support this clonotype. V usage is TRBV7-2 and J usage is TRBJ2-7, with 11 bases fitting TRBD1. CDR3 length equals 15 residues. The germline gives CDR1 SGHTA, CDR2 FQGNSA. Trimming took 1 base from V and 3 from J; bases not matched to a gene: 2. The CDR3 DNA follows: TGTGCCAGCAGCTTAGGGACAGGGGGCCTCTACGAGCAGTACTTC. Its protein is CASSLGTGGLYEQYF.

This clonotype was recorded many times. V and J are TRBV9 and TRBJ1-4, with no clear D. The germline gives CDR1 SGDLS, CDR2 YYNGEE. CDR3 size: 15 residues. V lost 2 bases and J 4 bases, leaving 12 bases between the germline ends. As DNA, the CDR3 is TGTGCCAGCAGCGTCCGGACTGGCCTTAATGAAAAACTGTTTTTT. Translating it yields CASSVRTGLNEKLFF.

This clonotype was detected many times. The chain has TRBV6-5 and TRBJ2-6; D is undetermined. Germline V gives CDR1 MNHEY, CDR2 SVGAGI. V was clipped by 0 bases and J by 0 bases, with 6 bases between them. This CDR3 has 16 amino acids. The CDR3 DNA reads as TGTGCCAGCAGTTACTCGGGGTACTCTGGGGCCAACGTCCTGACTTTC. As protein: CASSYSGYSGANVLTF.

By sample share, this clonotype is medium-sized. The rearrangement joins TRBV4-1 to TRBJ2-3; no firm D call. Germline values: CDR1 MGHRA, CDR2 YSYEKL. Trimming cost V 2 bases and J 2 bases, with 17 bases left between them. The CDR3 length is 17 residues. The CDR3 reads CASSQQSGPLLTDTQYF. The CDR3 DNA follows: TGCGCCAGCAGCCAACAGAGTGGGCCCCTTCTCACAGATACGCAGTATTTT.

This clonotype was observed at least ten times. The J gene is TRBJ2-1, the V gene TRBV19, with D maybe TRBD2 (6 bases). Germline CDR1 LNHDA, CDR2 SQIVND (reference sequence). V was pared by 3 bases and J by 2 bases, with 8 bases between. There are 14 residues in the CDR3. DNA of the CDR3: TGTGCCAGTAGTATCGGAGGGACCTACAATGAGCAGTTCTTC. Its protein product is CASSIGGTYNEQFF.

In this sample, this clonotype turned up many times. The chain joins TRBV7-9 to TRBJ2-2; TRBD1 matches at 7 bases. The trim removed 6 bases at V and 4 bases at J, leaving 5 bases unmatched. This CDR3 has 14 residues. Germline CDR1 is SEHNR and CDR2 is FQNEAQ (reference sequence). The CDR3 protein is CASRPGTATGELFF. In DNA, the CDR3 is TGTGCCAGCAGACCCGGGACAGCCACCGGGGAGCTGTTTTTT.

Ten or more counts support this clonotype. The V and J genes are TRBV27 and TRBJ2-7, with D perhaps matching TRBD1 (6 bases). The CDR3 spans 14 residues. CDR1 and CDR2 from the germline V gene are MNHEY and SMNVEV (reference sequence). The germline V and J ends were trimmed by 4 bases and 0 bases, with 10 bases remaining between them. In nucleotides, the CDR3 is TGTGCCAGCAGTTCTGGCAGGGGCTCCTACGAGCAGTACGTC. Translating it yields CASSSGRGSYEQYV.

This clonotype was seen ten or more times. The rearrangement links TRBV5-1 to TRBJ2-1; possibly TRBD2 for D (6 bases). Per germline, CDR1 SGHRS and CDR2 YFSETQ. The V end lost 0 bases, the J end lost 0 bases, and 13 bases lay between the germline ends. The CDR3 covers 17 residues. The CDR3 DNA follows: TGCGCCAGCAGCTTGGCGGGGCTAGCGAGCTCCTACAATGAGCAGTTCTTC. It yields the protein CASSLAGLASSYNEQFF.

This clonotype was seen ten or more times. V gene TRBV25-1 combines with J gene TRBJ2-7, with D perhaps TRBD1 (5 bases). Germline V lookup: CDR1 MGHDK, CDR2 SYGVNS. V lost 3 bases to trimming and J lost 9 bases, with 21 bases between them. This CDR3 is built from 15 residues. The DNA for the CDR3 is TGTGCCAGCAGTGACTCCCCCTCAACAGGTTTTCGGCAGTACTTC. As protein: CASSDSPSTGFRQYF.

This clonotype was recorded at least ten times. V is TRBV11-1 and J is TRBJ2-1, with TRBD2 matching over 9 bases. Germline V CDR1 and CDR2: SGHAT, FQDESV (reference sequence). The CDR3 is made up of 18 amino acids. V was pared by 3 bases and J by 4 bases, with 13 bases of the junction left unmatched. CDR3 sequence: CASSFATGTSQKYNEQFF. The CDR3 nucleotides are TGTGCCAGCAGCTTTGCAACCGGGACTAGCCAAAAGTACAATGAGCAGTTCTTC.

This clonotype has ten or more counts. This CDR3 is CSASSGGGQPQHF. CDR3 coding DNA: TGCAGTGCTAGTTCCGGGGGCGGGCAGCCCCAGCATTTT. The genes are TRBV20-1 and TRBJ1-5, with D possibly matching TRBD1 (6 bases). There are 13 residues in the CDR3. V was trimmed by 3 bases and J by 7 bases, leaving 13 bases between them. The germline gives CDR1 DFQATT, CDR2 SNEGSKA (reference sequence).

The table lists this clonotype with many counts. The rearrangement uses TRBV20-1 and TRBJ2-7; D remains unclear. This CDR3 has 12 residues. Trimming removed 3 bases from V and 1 base from J, with 7 bases in between. Looked up from germline, CDR1 is DFQATT and CDR2 is SNEGSKA (reference sequence). CDR3 nucleotides: TGCAGTGCTAGTTCGGATTCCTACGAGCAGTACGTC. Encoded protein: CSASSDSYEQYV.

This clonotype was found many times. The chain joins TRBV20-1 to TRBJ2-5; 9 bases agree with TRBD1. Per the germline V gene, CDR1 is DFQATT and CDR2 is SNEGSKA (reference sequence). The length of the CDR3 is 14 residues. V dropped 5 bases and J dropped 5; count of bases not matched to a gene: 9. CDR3 coding DNA: TGCAGTGCTCGTGGGACAGGGATAGAGGAGACCCAGTACTTC. This gives the protein CSARGTGIEETQYF.

This clonotype was recorded many times. V is TRBV5-1 and J is TRBJ2-1, with D unclear. Germline CDR1 SGHRS, CDR2 YFSETQ. The CDR3 totals 11 residues. V was clipped by 2 bases and J by 8 bases, with 5 bases between them. Written as DNA, the CDR3 is TGCGCCAGCAGCTTTCGTTATGAGCAGTTCTTC. Translating it yields CASSFRYEQFF.